Detailed here is one TCR beta chain. Its cognate antigen is unknown. The sample originates from a study of cytomegalovirus exposure and HLA in healthy donors. Overall study results and limits: It was reportedly the case that the classifier diagnosed cytomegalovirus status with high specificity and sensitivity.

The PCR made use of 60 Vbeta and 13 Jbeta primers. Repertoires were generated with immunoSEQ multiplex PCR, while TCRdb's copy carries only in-frame clones and drops some. The sample lists 190,000 or so clones, roughly 87% occurring once. The source of this sequence is a man aged 50-59 years in good health and CMV-seronegative. Sequencing was performed on PBMCs.

The CDR3 loop is CASSRGQNYINTEAFF. CDR3 nucleotide sequence: TGTGCCAGTAGTAGAGGACAGAATTACATAAACACTGAAGCTTTCTTT. The chain recombines TRBV19 with TRBJ1-1, with a possible D match to TRBD1 (6 bases). The germline V gene has CDR1 LNHDA and CDR2 SQIVND (reference sequence). The CDR3 runs 16 residues. Deletions cut 4 bases from V and 2 bases from J, with 17 bases between.